Below are 5 T cell receptor beta chains sequenced from a single sample in a study of blood T cell repertoires in COVID-19. The assay was immunoSEQ multiplex PCR, and TCRdb's table has in-frame clones only and misses some. Here the sample spans about 230,000 clones, 75% to 90% being singletons. Source material: peripheral blood. The receptor source for this set is a woman in her seventies with active or convalescent COVID-19.

The genes are TRBV29-1 and TRBJ2-7; 7 bases are a match to TRBD2. V lost 7 bases to trimming and J lost 2 bases; unmatched junction nucleotides: 8. This CDR3 has 13 amino acids. Germline V CDR1 and CDR2: SQVTM, ANQGSEA. In DNA, the CDR3 is TGCAGCGCCGCATTGGGGGGGACCTACGAGCAGTACTTC. Translating gives CSAALGGTYEQYF.

The chain joins TRBV25-1 to TRBJ2-3; 7 bases line up with TRBD1. V was pared by 4 bases and J by 3 bases, with 7 bases of the junction left unmatched. CDR3 length: 15 amino acids. The germline gives CDR1 MGHDK, CDR2 SYGVNS. The CDR3 DNA is TGTGCCAGCAGTGGGACCGCGACAGGGACAGATACGCAGTATTTT. Translation gives CASSGTATGTDTQYF.

J is TRBJ2-7 and V is TRBV6-5; the D gene is possibly TRBD2 (5 bases). The germline V gene encodes CDR1 MNHEY and CDR2 SVGAGI. The CDR3 extends over 12 amino acids. Trimming stripped 7 bases from V and 4 bases from J, with 11 bases between. This CDR3 is CASTGEGYEQYF. The CDR3 bases are TGTGCCAGCACCGGTGAGGGTTACGAGCAGTACTTC.

This clone was recorded only once. The V call is TRBV19, the J call TRBJ2-1, with D perhaps TRBD2 (6 bases). CDR1 is LNHDA and CDR2 is SQIVND in the germline V gene (reference sequence). The CDR3 has 12 amino acids. V lost 8 bases and J 7 bases, leaving 12 bases between the germline ends. CDR3 in amino acids: CASESAGNEQFF. In nucleotides, the CDR3 is TGTGCCAGTGAGTCGGCGGGAAATGAGCAGTTCTTC.

This CDR3 is CASSFGTGGAETQYF. The CDR3 DNA sequence: TGTGCCAGCAGTTTTGGGACAGGGGGCGCGGAGACCCAGTACTTC. This chain joins TRBV27 and TRBJ2-5; the match to TRBD1 covers 12 bases. The CDR3 loop spans 15 amino acids. The germline gives CDR1 MNHEY, CDR2 SMNVEV (reference sequence). V lost 3 bases, J lost 5 bases, and 4 bases stayed unmatched.